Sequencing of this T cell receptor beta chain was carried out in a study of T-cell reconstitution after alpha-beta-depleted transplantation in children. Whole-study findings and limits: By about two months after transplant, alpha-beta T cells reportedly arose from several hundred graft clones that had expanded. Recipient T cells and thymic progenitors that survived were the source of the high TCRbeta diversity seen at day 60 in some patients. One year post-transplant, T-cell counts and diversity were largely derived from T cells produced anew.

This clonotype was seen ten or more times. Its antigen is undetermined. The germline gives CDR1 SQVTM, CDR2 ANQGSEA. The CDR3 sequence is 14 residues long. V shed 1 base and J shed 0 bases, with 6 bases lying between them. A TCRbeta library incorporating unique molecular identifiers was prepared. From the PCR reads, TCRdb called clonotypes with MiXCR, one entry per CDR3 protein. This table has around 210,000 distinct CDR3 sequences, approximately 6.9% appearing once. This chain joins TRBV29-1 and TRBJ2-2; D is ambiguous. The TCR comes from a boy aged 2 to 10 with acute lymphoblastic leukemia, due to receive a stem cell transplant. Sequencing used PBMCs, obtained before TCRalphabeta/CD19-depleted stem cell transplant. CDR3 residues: CSVEGQANTGELFF. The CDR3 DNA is TGCAGCGTTGAAGGGCAGGCGAACACCGGGGAGCTGTTTTTT.